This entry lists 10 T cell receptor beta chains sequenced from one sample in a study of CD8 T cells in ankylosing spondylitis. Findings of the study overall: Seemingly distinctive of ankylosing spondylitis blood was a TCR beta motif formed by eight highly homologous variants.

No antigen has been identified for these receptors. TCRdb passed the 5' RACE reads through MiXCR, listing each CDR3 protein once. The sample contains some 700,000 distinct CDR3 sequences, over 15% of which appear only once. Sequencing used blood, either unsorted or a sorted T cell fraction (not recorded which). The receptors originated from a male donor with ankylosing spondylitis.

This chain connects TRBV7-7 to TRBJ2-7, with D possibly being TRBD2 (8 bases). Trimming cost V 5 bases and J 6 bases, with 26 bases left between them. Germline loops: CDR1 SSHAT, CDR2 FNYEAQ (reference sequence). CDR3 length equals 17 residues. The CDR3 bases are TGTGCCAGCAGCCCAAGCAGGGGGAGCGGGAGAAACGGCGAGCAGTACTTC. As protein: CASSPSRGSGRNGEQYF.

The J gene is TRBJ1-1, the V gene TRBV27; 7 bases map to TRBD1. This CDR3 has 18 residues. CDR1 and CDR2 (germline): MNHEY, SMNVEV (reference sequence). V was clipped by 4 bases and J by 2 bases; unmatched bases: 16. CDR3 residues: CASSSRWGRGLVNTEAFF. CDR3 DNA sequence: TGTGCCAGCAGTTCCCGTTGGGGCAGGGGGTTGGTAAACACTGAAGCTTTCTTT.

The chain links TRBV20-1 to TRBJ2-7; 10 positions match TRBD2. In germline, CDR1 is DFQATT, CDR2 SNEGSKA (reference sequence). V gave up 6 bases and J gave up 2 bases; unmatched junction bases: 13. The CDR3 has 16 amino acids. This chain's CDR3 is CSAWGHLAGAPYEQYF. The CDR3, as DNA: TGCAGTGCCTGGGGTCATCTAGCGGGAGCCCCCTACGAGCAGTACTTC.

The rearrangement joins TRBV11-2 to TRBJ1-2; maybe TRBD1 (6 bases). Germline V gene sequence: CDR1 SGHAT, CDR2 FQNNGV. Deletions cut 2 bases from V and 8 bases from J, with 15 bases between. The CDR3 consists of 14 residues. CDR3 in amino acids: CASSLTDSFGGYTF. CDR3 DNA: TGTGCCAGCAGCTTAACGGACAGTTTTGGAGGCTACACCTTC. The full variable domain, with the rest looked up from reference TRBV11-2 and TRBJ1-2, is EAGVAQSPRYKIIEKRQSVAFWCNPISGHATLYWYQQILGQGPKLLIQFQNNGVVDDSQLPKDRFSAERLKGVDSTLKIQPAKLEDSAVYLCASSLTDSFGGYTFGSGTRLTVV.

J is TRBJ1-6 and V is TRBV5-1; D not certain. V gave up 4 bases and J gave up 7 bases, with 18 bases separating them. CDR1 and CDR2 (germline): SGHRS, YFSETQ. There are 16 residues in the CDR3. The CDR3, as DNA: TGCGCCAGCAGCAGCCGGACGGTGTCCGGGAATTCACCCCTCCACTTT. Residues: CASSSRTVSGNSPLHF. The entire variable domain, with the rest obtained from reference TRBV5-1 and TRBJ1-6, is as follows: KAGVTQTPRYLIKTRGQQVTLSCSPISGHRSVSWYQQTPGQGLQFLFEYFSETQRNKGNFPGRFSGRQFSNSRSEMNVSTLELGDSALYLCASSSRTVSGNSPLHFGNGTRLTVT.

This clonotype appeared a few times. This CDR3 reads CASSLAEDSNNEQFF. In DNA, the CDR3 is TGCGCCAGCAGCTTGGCGGAGGACTCTAACAATGAGCAGTTCTTC. This chain connects TRBV5-1 to TRBJ2-1, with D perhaps TRBD2 (5 bases). Germline V gives CDR1 SGHRS, CDR2 YFSETQ. The ends were cut back, 0 bases at V and 5 bases at J, with 12 bases in the middle. The CDR3 is made up of 15 amino acids.

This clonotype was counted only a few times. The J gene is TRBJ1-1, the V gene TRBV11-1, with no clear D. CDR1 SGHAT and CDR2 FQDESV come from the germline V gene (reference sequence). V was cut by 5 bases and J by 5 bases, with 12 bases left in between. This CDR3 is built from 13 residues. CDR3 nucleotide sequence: TGTGCCAGCAGCCCGGGGAGCTGGACTGAAGCTTTCTTT. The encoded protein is CASSPGSWTEAFF.

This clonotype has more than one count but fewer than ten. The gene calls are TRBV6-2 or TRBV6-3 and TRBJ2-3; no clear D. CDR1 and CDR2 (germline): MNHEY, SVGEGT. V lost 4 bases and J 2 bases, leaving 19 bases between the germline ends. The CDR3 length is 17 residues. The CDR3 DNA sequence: TGTGCCAGCAGTTCCTCCGGTTCGAACCCTGACACAGATACGCAGTATTTT. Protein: CASSSSGSNPDTDTQYF.

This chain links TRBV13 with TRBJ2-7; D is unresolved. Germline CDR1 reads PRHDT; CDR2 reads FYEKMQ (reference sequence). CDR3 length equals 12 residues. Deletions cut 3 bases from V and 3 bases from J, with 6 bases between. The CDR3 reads CASSFQYYEQYF. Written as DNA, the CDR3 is TGTGCCAGCAGCTTTCAGTACTACGAGCAGTACTTC.

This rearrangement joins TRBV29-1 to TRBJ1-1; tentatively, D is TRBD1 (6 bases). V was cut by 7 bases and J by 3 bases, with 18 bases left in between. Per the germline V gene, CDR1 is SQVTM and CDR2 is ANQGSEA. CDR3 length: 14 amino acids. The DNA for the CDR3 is TGCAGCGCCCCCGGGGGCAGCCCTGACACTGAAGCTTTCTTT. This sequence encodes CSAPGGSPDTEAFF.